This entry describes one T cell receptor (beta chain). Its target antigen remains unknown. No much larger clonotype is one base removed from it; base qualities were not supplied. This specimen belongs to a study of blood T cell repertoires in COVID-19 (dated by TCRdb to about 2020). Looking at the study overall: Collaborator samples came from the United States, Italy and Spain and covered acute and convalescent phases of COVID-19. The material from the prospective study consisted of cDNA or gDNA derived from T cells, B-cell-depleted T cells, or PBMCs. Subjects who had been exposed to COVID-19, were actively infected with it, or had recovered from it provided the deeply sampled blood TCRbeta repertoires that made up the dataset. The repertoires were made available in a free public database intended to serve as a resource for research on the immune response to SARS-CoV-2. The samples were drawn from two sources: the first 160 participants of the ongoing ImmuneRACE study, and 1,200 or so subjects contributed by 6 global collaborators. Nearly every sample came with metadata listing a de-identified subject ID, COVID-19 status, age in years and sex. Where HLA class I and class II types were available, the types were taken from metadata supplied by the sample provider, not from assay-based typing. Study-wide conclusions, independent of this receptor: The amount of clinical and demographic metadata varied by source and participant and was provided uncurated.

From a lookup of the germline V gene (reference sequence), CDR1 and CDR2 are SGHNT and YYREEE. V ends up 1 base short and J 6 bases short, with an unmatched junction base count of 4. The CDR3, cysteine through phenylalanine, is 15 amino acids long. Only the CDR3 portion is preserved as DNA: 45 bases, with reading frame beginning at the first base. TCRbeta CDR3 regions were amplified from genomic DNA using the immunoSEQ Assay, a bias-controlled multiplex PCR. Turning to the authors' computational methods: Within the assay, amplification of reference gene primers was used to estimate how many nucleated cells each sample contained. To quantify the absolute abundance of each unique TCRbeta CDR3 rearrangement, sequence reads were collapsed and filtered. For each sample, productive Simpson clonality was calculated as the square root of Simpson's diversity index across productive rearrangements. TCRdb re-hosts the immuneACCESS table, in-frame sequences only. Its copies lack some clones; in the studies checked, an unresolved V gene accounts for under half of them, and the cause for the rest is not known. Clone size and the V and J calls come from that table; the DNA yielded D and trimming. This sample gives over 50,000 clones in total; around 87% of them show up just once. Over 6.5% of the sample lies in the top ten.

Collaborating institutions collected whole blood in K2EDTA tubes following their own protocols. For TCRbeta analysis, collaborator samples were shipped as frozen whole blood, as isolated PBMCs, or as DNA extracted from either sample type. Recombination joined TRBV5-4 with TRBJ2-3; 11 central bases correspond to TRBD2. The clonotype comes from a man in his sixties with acute or convalescent COVID-19. Sequencing was carried out using peripheral blood. The bases are TGTGCCAGCAGCTTGACTAGCGGGGGTGCGGATACGCAGTATTTT. Translated, it reads CASSLTSGGADTQYF.